This T cell receptor beta chain was observed in a study of blood T cell repertoires in COVID-19. On the study more broadly: Both acute and convalescent COVID-19 samples were obtained from the United States, Italy and Spain. T cells, B-cell-depleted T cells, or PBMCs provided the cDNA or gDNA that served as material.

Donors of Cohort 3 who recovered were those that had two negative PCRs, clearance, or symptom resolution. V lost 0 bases to trimming and J lost 9 bases, with 10 bases between them. The CDR3 extends over 13 amino acids. Germline CDR1 is SGDLS and CDR2 is YYNGEE. The data were produced by immunoSEQ multiplex PCR, yet TCRdb's version contains in-frame clones alone and is incomplete. This repertoire shows roughly 200,000 clones, 65% to 90% found once; its top ten account for approximately 12%. The J gene is TRBJ2-1, the V gene TRBV9; D unresolved. The sample consisted of PBMCs or T cells enriched from blood (not recorded which). The sequence was obtained from a man in his forties who had recovered from COVID-19. The DNA for the CDR3 is TGTGCCAGCAGCGTAGGGCCGAGGTTTGAGCAGTTCTTC. Translated: CASSVGPRFEQFF.